The TCR beta chain described here comes from a study of blood T cell repertoires in COVID-19. On the study more broadly: PBMCs, B-cell-depleted T cells, or T cells were the source of the cDNA or gDNA that made up the material.

Germline V CDR1 and CDR2: ENHRY, SYGVKD. With 2 bases removed from V and 4 bases from J, the gap between germline ends came to 3 bases. The CDR3 length is 13 residues. Method: immunoSEQ multiplex PCR; TCRdb's copy keeps in-frame clones and lacks some. Here the sample spans around 210,000 clones, 70% to 90% being singletons. Enrolled during active infection, Seattle patients were then followed longitudinally. This clonotype originated in a man aged 60 to 75 with COVID-19, enrolled during active disease. Input material: peripheral blood. This chain uses TRBV10-3 with TRBJ1-6; D is unclear. CDR3 amino acids: CAISEEYNSPLHF. The CDR3 DNA follows: TGTGCCATCAGTGAGGAGTATAATTCACCCCTCCACTTT.